This is a list of T cell receptor beta chains from one sample in a study of T-cell memory formation after mild COVID-19. TCRdb reprocessed the 5' RACE reads via MiXCR and lists one record per CDR3 protein. The sample holds roughly 450,000 distinct CDR3 sequences, 18% seen once. The sequenced sample was PBMCs or a T cell subset sorted from them (not recorded which). The receptors derive from a man aged 18-30 years who had mild COVID-19 (a few samples of this study predate the infection). Cell type and time point are not known. The CDR3 runs from the conserved cysteine through the conserved F or W. Each record gives: D gene, V gene, J gene, clone size, CDR3 protein, CDR3 DNA. The D gene is left open where the match is weak. Clone sizes are given selectively: once, few, many, or a class where the clone is expanded.

>.|TRBV28|TRBJ1-5|.
CASSFREPQSYSNQPQHF
TGTGCCAGCAGTTTTAGGGAGCCGCAATCTTATAGCAATCAGCCCCAGCATTTT
>.|TRBV7-2|TRBJ1-4|many
CASRPREGQEKLFF
TGTGCCAGCAGACCTAGAGAAGGGCAGGAAAAACTGTTTTTT
>.|TRBV7-3|TRBJ2-5|.
CASSPRTGTAQYF
TGTGCCAGCAGTCCTAGGACCGGGACGGCCCAGTACTTC
>TRBD2|TRBV6-4|TRBJ2-1|.
CASSDGAGESNEQFF
TGTGCCAGCAGTGACGGGGCGGGGGAGTCAAATGAGCAGTTCTTC
>.|TRBV12-3/TRBV12-4|TRBJ1-2|.
CASSLSPIGYTF
TGTGCCAGCAGCTTGTCTCCAATTGGCTACACCTTC
>.|TRBV19|TRBJ2-1|.
CASTPLVGTAYNEQFF
TGTGCCAGTACCCCTTTAGTAGGGACGGCGTACAATGAGCAGTTCTTC
>TRBD2|TRBV5-6|TRBJ2-2|.
CASSSSGAKYPNTGELFF
TGTGCCAGCAGCTCTAGCGGGGCCAAATATCCGAACACCGGGGAGCTGTTTTTT
>.|TRBV12-3/TRBV12-4|TRBJ2-4|.
CASSSFALGNIQYF
TGTGCCAGCAGTTCATTTGCCCTCGGGAACATTCAGTACTTC
>.|TRBV12-3/TRBV12-4|TRBJ1-5|.
CASSQNRESGPQHF
TGTGCCAGCAGTCAAAACAGGGAATCAGGGCCCCAGCATTTT
>TRBD1|TRBV4-1|TRBJ2-3|.
CASSQDLGTGNTDTQYF
TGCGCCAGCAGCCAGGACCTCGGGACAGGGAACACAGATACGCAGTATTTT
>TRBD1|TRBV7-9|TRBJ1-1|few
CASSSTGGSRKDTEAFF
TGTGCCAGCAGCAGCACAGGGGGCTCTCGGAAAGACACTGAAGCTTTCTTT
>.|TRBV30|TRBJ1-5|few
CAWSEMSNQPQHF
TGTGCCTGGAGTGAGATGAGCAATCAGCCCCAGCATTTT
>.|TRBV20-1|TRBJ1-5|.
CSAPPQVGDQPQHF
TGCAGTGCTCCCCCTCAGGTGGGGGATCAGCCCCAGCATTTT